Listed below are T cell receptor beta chains from one sample, sequenced in a study of CD8 T cells in Susac syndrome. TCRdb reprocessed the immunoSEQ multiplex PCR reads via MiXCR and lists one record per CDR3 protein. The table has 120,000 to 150,000 distinct CDR3 sequences, 90% to 95% seen once. The source material was CD4+ T cells from PBMCs. Source of these receptors: a human donor with multiple sclerosis. Both conserved end residues are part of each CDR3. Each record gives: clone size, V gene, J gene, D gene, CDR3 protein, CDR3 DNA. D genes are given only for firm matches. Only some rows state a clone size, as once, few, many or a class for expanded clones.

>-|TRBV25-1|TRBJ2-1|-
CASRDYNEQFF
TGTGCCAGCAGGGATTACAATGAGCAGTTCTTC
>-|TRBV15|TRBJ1-1|TRBD1
CATSRAGQGTGTEAFF
TGTGCCACCAGCAGAGCAGGACAGGGGACGGGAACTGAAGCTTTCTTT
>-|TRBV27|TRBJ2-3|TRBD2
CASSSIGGYIDTQYF
TGTGCCAGCAGTTCCATCGGGGGGTACATCGATACGCAGTATTTT
>once|TRBV30|TRBJ1-5|-
CAWSVKGDQPQHF
TGTGCCTGGAGTGTAAAGGGAGATCAGCCCCAGCATTTT
>-|TRBV12-3/TRBV12-4|TRBJ2-6|-
CASSLSGRGLSGANVLTF
TGTGCCAGCAGTCTATCAGGAAGGGGCCTTTCTGGGGCCAACGTCCTGACTTTC
>-|TRBV6-2/TRBV6-3|TRBJ2-7|TRBD1
CASSWDRQGASYEQYF
TGTGCCAGCAGTTGGGATCGACAGGGGGCATCCTACGAGCAGTACTTC
>-|TRBV20-1|TRBJ2-6|-
CSARGRKVTSGANVLTF
TGCAGTGCCAGAGGGCGGAAAGTTACCTCTGGGGCCAACGTCCTGACTTTC
>-|TRBV24-1|TRBJ1-2|-
CATSDHVRGNYGYTF
TGTGCCACCAGTGATCACGTTCGGGGGAACTATGGCTACACCTTC
>-|TRBV30|TRBJ1-2|TRBD1
CAWSGQEAYGYTF
TGTGCCTGGAGCGGACAGGAGGCATATGGCTACACCTTC
>-|TRBV7-2|TRBJ2-5|-
CASSSDYPGQYF
TGTGCCAGCAGTTCGGACTACCCGGGACAGTACTTC
>-|TRBV18|TRBJ2-3|-
CASSPLSSTDTQYF
TGTGCCAGCTCACCCCTGTCTAGCACAGATACGCAGTATTTT
>-|TRBV16|TRBJ1-2|TRBD1
CASSQARDRGNGYTF
TGTGCCAGCAGCCAAGCCCGGGACAGGGGAAATGGCTACACCTTC
>-|TRBV9|TRBJ2-7|TRBD1
CASSIRSTGVYEQYF
TGTGCCAGCAGCATCCGTTCGACAGGGGTCTACGAGCAGTACTTC
>once|TRBV13|TRBJ2-1|-
CASSFRRRF
TGTGCCAGCAGCTTCCGACGGAGATTC
>-|TRBV2|TRBJ2-5|-
CASSEDLSGTGRETQYF
TGTGCCAGCAGTGAAGATTTATCGGGGACGGGTCGAGAGACCCAGTACTTC
>few|TRBV7-2|TRBJ1-1|-
CASSLTVNTEAFF
TGTGCCAGCAGCTTAACAGTGAACACTGAAGCTTTCTTT